These T cell receptor beta chains were read from a single sample in a study of CXCR3-negative and CXCR3-positive naive CD8 T cells. From the 5' RACE reads, TCRdb lists one entry per CDR3 protein and no DNA. The sample includes approximately 120,000 distinct CDR3 sequences. The source material was naive CXCR3+ CD8+ T cells from blood. These receptors all stem from a human donor in good health. Some clones in this sample may be carry-over from other donors' samples. Both conserved end residues are part of each CDR3.

J,length,V,CDR3
TRBJ2-1,16,TRBV15,CATSREGIRSYNEQFF
TRBJ2-2,14,TRBV6-4,CASSESGTTGELFF
TRBJ2-2,16,TRBV2,CASSQTGTGFTGELFF
TRBJ2-1,15,TRBV4-1,CASSQDYGSYNEQFF
TRBJ2-5,16,TRBV28,CAISSNPPGWGETQYF
TRBJ2-1,15,TRBV5-6,CASSFLGQEYNEQFF
TRBJ2-7,15,TRBV7-6,CASSLDPGPSYEQYF
TRBJ2-7,14,TRBV7-9,CASSSAGASSEQYF
TRBJ2-3,15,TRBV6-5,CASSYSASLADTQYF
TRBJ2-1,15,TRBV20-1,CSARDLAGEYNEQFF
TRBJ2-7,13,TRBV7-6,CASSLGNFEEQYF